This TCR beta chain was observed in a study of cytomegalovirus exposure and HLA in healthy donors. Study-wide context: Among the approximately 370 donors who were genotyped, 81% fell in the genetic ancestry cluster that is associated with self-reported Caucasian donors.

This CDR3 has 17 amino acids. Germline lookup yields CDR1 MRHNA and CDR2 SNTAGT. The V and J ends lost 5 bases and 7 bases, in that order; junction bases with no gene match: 15. General study points: When presence/absence was analysed, sequencing depth was taken to be roughly uniform across donors. TCR beta chains numbering more than 150 were designated cytomegalovirus-associated.

The PCR was carried out with 60 Vbeta primers and 13 Jbeta primers. Here immunoSEQ multiplex PCR was the method, and the copy in TCRdb shows in-frame clones only, minus some. This repertoire shows roughly 120,000 clones, 77% found once; its top ten account for about 5%. With respect to this clone: Its antigen is not identified.

The clonotype was recovered from a man between 50 and 59 years old in good health and CMV-seropositive. Sequencing was carried out using PBMCs. The V call is TRBV6-4, the J call TRBJ2-2; TRBD1 aligns across 8 bases. The CDR3 bases are TGTGCCAGCAGTCCCGGTAGCTCGGACAGGGTGGACGGGGAGCTGTTTTTT. This sequence encodes CASSPGSSDRVDGELFF.